This T cell receptor beta chain was identified in a study of blood T cell repertoires in COVID-19. Study overall: PBMCs, B-cell-depleted T cells, or T cells provided the cDNA or gDNA that made up the material.

In the authors' workflow: Amplification of reference gene primers was used by the study to estimate nucleated cell counts. The protocol was immunoSEQ multiplex PCR, while the TCRdb copy is restricted to in-frame clones and leaves out a portion. The DNA was the basis for D and trimming; V, J and clone size are from that table. The sample lists fewer than 200,000 clones, around 83% occurring once. The germline CDR1 and CDR2 sequences are KGHDR and SFDVKD. The CDR3 contains 17 residues. V shed 7 bases, J shed 10 bases, and the junction held 19 bases outside the gene matches. Seattle patients were enrolled during active infection and followed longitudinally.

The chain couples TRBV24-1 to TRBJ2-1; TRBD2 agrees at 9 bases. Sequenced sample: peripheral blood. The receptor's source is a woman in her seventies with COVID-19, enrolled during active disease. The CDR3 reads CATSHTTGTSSMWEQFF. CDR3 coding DNA: TGTGCCACCAGCCACACGACGGGGACTAGCTCCATGTGGGAGCAGTTCTTC.